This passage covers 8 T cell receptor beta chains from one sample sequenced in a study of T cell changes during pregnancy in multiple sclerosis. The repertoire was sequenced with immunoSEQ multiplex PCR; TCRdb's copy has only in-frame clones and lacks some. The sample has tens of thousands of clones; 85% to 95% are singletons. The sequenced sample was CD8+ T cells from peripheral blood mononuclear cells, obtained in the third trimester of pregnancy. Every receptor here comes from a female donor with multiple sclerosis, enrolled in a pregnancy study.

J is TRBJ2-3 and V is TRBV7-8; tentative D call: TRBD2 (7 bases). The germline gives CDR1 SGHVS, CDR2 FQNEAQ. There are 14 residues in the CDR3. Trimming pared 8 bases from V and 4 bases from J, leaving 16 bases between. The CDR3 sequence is CASWRGGAADTQYF. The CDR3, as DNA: TGTGCCAGCTGGAGGGGGGGGGCCGCAGATACGCAGTATTTT.

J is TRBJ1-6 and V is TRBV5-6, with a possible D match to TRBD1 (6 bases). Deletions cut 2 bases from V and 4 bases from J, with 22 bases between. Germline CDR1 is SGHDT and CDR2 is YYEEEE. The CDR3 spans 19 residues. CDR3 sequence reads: CASSFGTRGGTRYNSPLHF. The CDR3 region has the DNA TGTGCCAGCAGCTTTGGGACACGGGGTGGCACCCGTTATAATTCACCCCTCCACTTT.

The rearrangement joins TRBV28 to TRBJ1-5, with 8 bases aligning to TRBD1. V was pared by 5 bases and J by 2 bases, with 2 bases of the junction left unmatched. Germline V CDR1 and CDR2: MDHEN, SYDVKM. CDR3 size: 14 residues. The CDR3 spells CASSGGQGNQPQHF. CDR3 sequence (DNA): TGTGCCAGCAGTGGGGGACAGGGCAATCAGCCCCAGCATTTT.

The chain's CDR3 is CASSPGTSGGAGEQYF. CDR3 coding DNA: TGTGCCAGCAGCCCCGGGACTAGCGGGGGGGCTGGGGAGCAGTACTTC. The J gene is TRBJ2-7, the V gene TRBV27; 16 positions match TRBD2. Germline V lookup: CDR1 MNHEY, CDR2 SMNVEV (reference sequence). V was pared by 6 bases and J by 7 bases, with 9 bases of the junction left unmatched. The CDR3 runs to 16 residues.

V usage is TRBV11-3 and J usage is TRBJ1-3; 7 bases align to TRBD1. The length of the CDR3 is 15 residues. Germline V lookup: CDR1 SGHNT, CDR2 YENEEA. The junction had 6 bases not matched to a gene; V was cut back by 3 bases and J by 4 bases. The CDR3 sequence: CASSLKGAYGNTIYF. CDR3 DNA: TGTGCCAGCAGCTTGAAGGGGGCGTACGGAAACACCATATATTTT.

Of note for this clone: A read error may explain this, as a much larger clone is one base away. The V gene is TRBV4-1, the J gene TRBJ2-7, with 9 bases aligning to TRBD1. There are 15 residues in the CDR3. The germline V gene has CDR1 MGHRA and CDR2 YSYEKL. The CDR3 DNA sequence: TGCGCCAACAGCCCCGGACAGGGGCCAACCTACGAGCAGTACTTC. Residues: CANSPGQGPTYEQYF.

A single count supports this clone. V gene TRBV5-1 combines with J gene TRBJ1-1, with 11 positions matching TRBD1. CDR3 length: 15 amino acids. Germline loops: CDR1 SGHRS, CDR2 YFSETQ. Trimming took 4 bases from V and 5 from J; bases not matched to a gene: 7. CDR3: CASSDGQGADTEAFF. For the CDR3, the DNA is TGCGCCAGCAGCGATGGACAGGGGGCCGATACTGAAGCTTTCTTT.

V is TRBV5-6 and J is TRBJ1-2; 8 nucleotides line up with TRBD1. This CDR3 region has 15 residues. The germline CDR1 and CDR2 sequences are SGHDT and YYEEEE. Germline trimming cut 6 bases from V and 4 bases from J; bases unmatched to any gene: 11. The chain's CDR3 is CASTDLGQGGYGYTF. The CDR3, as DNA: TGTGCCAGCACCGACCTCGGACAGGGCGGCTATGGCTACACCTTC.